The TCR beta chain described here comes from a study of beta chain features in type 1 diabetes. Findings of the study overall: Significant though moderate, a shortening of TCRB CDR3s appeared in all four CD4+ subsets of Type 1 diabetes patients.

Expressed TCRB transcripts were sequenced, since all the RNA that had been isolated was reverse transcribed. TCRdb's table, derived via immunoSEQ multiplex PCR, lists solely in-frame clones and lacks some. The sample carries under 200,000 clones, 8% to 8.5% recorded once. This clone has only a few counts. The antigen remains undetermined. Material for sequencing was central memory CD4+ T cells from blood. The TCR was taken from a woman aged 18-29 years with type 1 diabetes.

The CDR3 region has the DNA TGTGCCACCTTACTGACAGGGCAGAGCACTGAAGCTTTCTTT. Encoded protein: CATLLTGQSTEAFF. The V gene is TRBV6-1, the J gene TRBJ1-1, with TRBD1 identical over 7 bases. Germline CDR1 and CDR2: MNHNS and SASEGT. The CDR3 has 14 amino acids. V lost 10 bases, J lost 4 bases, and 12 bases stayed unmatched.